Below, 22 T cell receptor beta chains from the same sample are listed, as sequenced in a study of blood T cell repertoires in COVID-19. Some clones are missing from TCRdb's copy, which holds only in-frame ones; the method was immunoSEQ multiplex PCR. The table includes fewer than 400,000 clones, less than 85% detected once. The sequenced sample was PBMCs or T cells enriched from blood (not recorded which). The receptors stem from a woman between 25 and 40 years old who had been exposed to COVID-19.

J is TRBJ1-2 and V is TRBV9; unclear D gene. The CDR3 consists of 13 residues. Deletions cut 0 bases from V and 6 bases from J, with 9 bases between. CDR1 is SGDLS and CDR2 is YYNGEE in the germline V gene. This CDR3 reads CASSVDDEDGYTF. CDR3 DNA: TGTGCCAGCAGCGTAGATGACGAGGATGGCTACACCTTC.

The chain uses TRBV25-1 and TRBJ2-2; D not resolved. The V and J ends lost 6 bases and 4 bases respectively, with 9 bases between them. Looked up from germline, CDR1 is MGHDK and CDR2 is SYGVNS. The CDR3 runs to 13 residues. This CDR3 is CASRAELTGELFF. In DNA form, the CDR3 reads TGTGCCAGCAGGGCGGAGCTCACCGGGGAGCTGTTTTTT.

The chain recombines TRBV5-1 with TRBJ1-1, with D possibly matching TRBD1 (5 bases). The CDR3 sequence is 15 residues long. Germline loops: CDR1 SGHRS, CDR2 YFSETQ. The V end was cut by 5 bases, the J end by 1 base, with 15 bases between. CDR3: CASSPPRTTNTEAFF. The CDR3 DNA follows: TGCGCCAGCAGTCCACCCAGGACAACGAACACTGAAGCTTTCTTT.

The genes are TRBV18 and TRBJ1-5, with TRBD1 identical over 7 bases. Per the germline V gene, CDR1 is KGHSH and CDR2 is LQKENI. The CDR3 is 15 residues long. V was clipped by 3 bases and J by 0 bases; unmatched bases: 2. The DNA of the CDR3 is TGTGCCAGCTCACCTACAGGGGATAGCAATCAGCCCCAGCATTTT. This encodes CASSPTGDSNQPQHF.

The V call is TRBV19, the J call TRBJ2-3, with TRBD2 matching 9 bases. The CDR3 runs 15 residues. The junction had 4 bases not matched to a gene; V was cut back by 6 bases and J by 0 bases. CDR1 and CDR2 (germline): LNHDA, SQIVND (reference sequence). This CDR3 reads CASRRLAGSTDTQYF. In nucleotides, the CDR3 is TGTGCCAGTAGGCGGCTAGCGGGGAGCACAGATACGCAGTATTTT.

The V and J genes are TRBV5-1 and TRBJ1-1; 7 bases fit TRBD1. Germline V gene data show CDR1 as SGHRS and CDR2 as YFSETQ. There are 15 residues in the CDR3. J gave up 5 bases and V 2 bases, and 9 bases lay outside the gene matches. The CDR3 DNA reads TGCGCCAGCAGCTTCCAGGGGGAGGATTGGACTGAAGCTTTCTTT. It yields the protein CASSFQGEDWTEAFF.

This chain links TRBV7-8 with TRBJ2-2; TRBD2 aligns across 7 bases. CDR1 is SGHVS, CDR2 FQNEAQ, per germline. The CDR3 consists of 16 residues. Germline trimming cut 4 bases from V and 2 bases from J; bases unmatched to any gene: 7. CDR3 amino acids: CASSSTGTINTGELFF. In DNA form, the CDR3 reads TGTGCCAGCAGCTCAACCGGGACTATAAACACCGGGGAGCTGTTTTTT. Full variable domain (outside the CDR3, taken from reference TRBV7-8 and TRBJ2-2): GAGVSQSPRYKVAKRGQDVALRCDPISGHVSLFWYQQALGQGPEFLTYFQNEAQLDKSGLPSDRFFAERPEGSVSTLKIQRTQQEDSAVYLCASSSTGTINTGELFFGEGSRLTVL.

V usage is TRBV4-2 and J usage is TRBJ1-3; 7 bases map to TRBD1. Trimming took 4 bases from V and 0 from J; bases not matched to a gene: 6. CDR1 and CDR2 (germline): LGHNA, YNFKEQ. The CDR3 sequence is 16 residues long. The CDR3 reads CASSRETGLSGNTIYF. As DNA, the CDR3 is TGTGCCAGCAGCCGAGAGACAGGGCTCTCTGGAAACACCATATATTTT.

This chain uses TRBV19 with TRBJ2-7; 7 bases are a match to TRBD1. With 1 base clipped from V and 1 base from J, the junction kept 1 base outside the gene matches. Germline V lookup: CDR1 LNHDA, CDR2 SQIVND (reference sequence). This CDR3 spans 14 amino acids. The DNA of the CDR3 is TGTGCCAGTAGTATAGCGGGACAGTCCTACGAGCAGTACTTC. As protein: CASSIAGQSYEQYF.

J is TRBJ1-2 and V is TRBV7-9, with TRBD1 matching over 12 bases. Per the germline V gene, CDR1 is SEHNR and CDR2 is FQNEAQ (reference sequence). This CDR3 comprises 16 residues. Germline trimming cut 3 bases from V and 8 bases from J; bases unmatched to any gene: 10. The CDR3 DNA sequence: TGTGCCAGCAGCTTGGACCCGGGACAGGGGGCATGGGGCTACACCTTC. It specifies CASSLDPGQGAWGYTF.

Only one count was recorded for this clone. This rearrangement joins TRBV28 to TRBJ2-5, with D maybe TRBD2 (7 bases). This CDR3 spans 14 amino acids. CDR1 MDHEN and CDR2 SYDVKM come from the germline V gene. CDR3 bases: TGTCCCGTTAGGGGGGGGGCGGTTGGGGAGACCCAGTACTTC. Translation gives CPVRGGAVGETQYF.

This clone was seen just once. The chain links TRBV27 to TRBJ2-7; D perhaps matches TRBD2 (7 bases). The V gene's germline CDR1 is MNHEY and CDR2 SMNVEV (reference sequence). The CDR3 is 14 amino acids. Trimming shortened V by 6 bases and J by 2 bases, and 14 bases separated the two germline ends. The CDR3 loop is CASRRGGTTYEQYF. The DNA for the CDR3 is TGTGCCAGCAGGAGGGGGGGGACCACCTACGAGCAGTACTTC.

The V and J genes are TRBV23-1 and TRBJ2-7; maybe TRBD2 (6 bases). TRBV23-1 is flagged as an ORF with uncertain function. This CDR3 has 17 residues. Trimming shortened V by 0 bases and J by 0 bases, and 15 bases separated the two germline ends. For the CDR3, the DNA is TGCGCCAGCAGTCAATCGGGCGGGGAGATGGGCTCCTACGAGCAGTACTTC. Translating it yields CASSQSGGEMGSYEQYF.

The V gene is TRBV11-1, the J gene TRBJ2-7; D possibly corresponds to TRBD2 (6 bases). Germline loops: CDR1 SGHAT, CDR2 FQDESV (reference sequence). Trimming left V 3 bases short and J 1 base short, with 10 bases between. The CDR3 is 14 residues long. CDR3 coding DNA: TGTGCCAGCAGCTTGGTCGGGGGATCCTACGAGCAGTACTTC. Translation: CASSLVGGSYEQYF.

This sequence joins TRBV6-4 and TRBJ2-1, with D unresolved. The germline V gene encodes CDR1 MRHNA and CDR2 SNTAGT. Between the trimmed V and J ends, which lost 5 bases and 0 bases, there was a span of 17 bases. The CDR3 length is 17 residues. The DNA of the CDR3 is TGTGCCAGCAGTACACAGCCGCAATCGAGCTCCTACAATGAGCAGTTCTTC. Translating it yields CASSTQPQSSSYNEQFF.

The chain carries TRBV7-6 and TRBJ2-2; a possible D gene is TRBD2 (6 bases). The ends were cut back, 4 bases at V and 1 base at J, with 10 bases in the middle. Germline CDR1 reads SGHVS; CDR2 reads FNYEAQ. The CDR3 contains 15 residues. The CDR3 here is CASSSGVGNTGELFF. For the CDR3, the DNA is TGTGCCAGCAGCTCGGGGGTCGGGAACACCGGGGAGCTGTTTTTT. Together with reference TRBV7-6 and TRBJ2-2, the CDR3 gives the full variable domain: GAGVSQSPRYKVTKRGQDVALRCDPISGHVSLYWYRQALGQGPEFLTYFNYEAQQDKSGLPNDRFSAERPEGSISTLTIQRTEQRDSAMYRCASSSGVGNTGELFFGEGSRLTVL.

The V and J genes are TRBV28 and TRBJ1-5, with D possibly matching TRBD1 (6 bases). Per the germline V gene, CDR1 is MDHEN and CDR2 is SYDVKM. Trimming removed 6 bases at V and 5 bases at J, with 14 bases between. This CDR3 is built from 14 residues. Written as DNA, the CDR3 is TGTGCCAGCAGGCCACAGGGTTCGTATCAGCCCCAGCATTTT. Residues: CASRPQGSYQPQHF.

The chain carries TRBV5-1 and TRBJ2-1; the D gene is possibly TRBD1 (5 bases). Germline V gene data show CDR1 as SGHRS and CDR2 as YFSETQ. The CDR3 covers 14 residues. Trimming pared 0 bases from V and 4 bases from J, leaving 8 bases between. The DNA of the CDR3 is TGCGCCAGCAGCTTGGAGGGGCGATACAATGAGCAGTTCTTC. Translated, it gives CASSLEGRYNEQFF.

This chain joins TRBV2 and TRBJ1-6; weak D call: TRBD1 (6 bases). The germline V gene encodes CDR1 SNHLY and CDR2 FYNNEI. The CDR3 totals 15 residues. V lost 7 bases to trimming and J lost 8 bases, with 18 bases between them. CDR3 DNA sequence: TGTGCCAGCAATTCAGACAGGCGACACTATTCACCCCTCCACTTT. Translated: CASNSDRRHYSPLHF.

The chain combines TRBV7-3 with TRBJ2-7, with TRBD2 matching over 10 bases. Germline assignment: CDR1 SGHTA and CDR2 FQGTGA. The CDR3 loop spans 14 amino acids. Germline trimming cut 4 bases from V and 4 bases from J; bases unmatched to any gene: 4. Here the CDR3 reads CASSYLAGAYEQYF. CDR3 in DNA: TGTGCCAGCAGCTATCTAGCGGGAGCTTACGAGCAGTACTTC.

The genes are TRBV10-3 and TRBJ2-2, with 10 bases that match TRBD1. The junction had 12 bases not matched to a gene; V was cut back by 2 bases and J by 6 bases. Per germline, CDR1 ENHRY and CDR2 SYGVKD. The CDR3 contains 18 residues. The CDR3, as DNA: TGTGCCATCAGTGAGGCCGGGACAGGGGTATGGGGTTCCGGGGAGCTGTTTTTT. Protein sequence: CAISEAGTGVWGSGELFF.

The chain employs TRBV11-2 and TRBJ1-1; a possible D gene is TRBD1 (6 bases). CDR3 size: 17 residues. CDR1 is SGHAT and CDR2 is FQNNGV in the germline V gene. V was shortened by 7 bases and J by 1 base, with 22 bases between the two germline ends. CDR3 loop: CASTPGRGGLRNTEAFF. CDR3 nucleotide sequence: TGTGCCAGCACCCCCGGCAGGGGCGGTTTAAGGAACACTGAAGCTTTCTTT. Based on the CDR3 plus reference TRBV11-2 and TRBJ1-1, the full variable domain is EAGVAQSPRYKIIEKRQSVAFWCNPISGHATLYWYQQILGQGPKLLIQFQNNGVVDDSQLPKDRFSAERLKGVDSTLKIQPAKLEDSAVYLCASTPGRGGLRNTEAFFGQGTRLTVV.